This TCR beta chain was recorded in a study of cytomegalovirus exposure and HLA in healthy donors. Study information: Out of 398 genotyped donors, roughly 80% belonged to the Caucasian-associated ancestry cluster.

This PCR relied on a set of 60 Vbeta primers and 13 Jbeta primers. Profiled with immunoSEQ multiplex PCR; TCRdb holds only in-frame clones, not every one. The profile shows about 180,000 clones, approximately 88% of them singletons. General study findings and limits: Data from an earlier analysis indicated that most TCR beta V segments were productive either about 87% or about 30% of the time. In vitro assays verified that a few CMV-associated chains recognized CMV antigens specifically.

CDR3 length: 11 amino acids. V gave up 5 bases and J gave up 10 bases, with 11 bases separating them. Germline CDR1 MDHEN, CDR2 SYDVKM. This clone was detected only once. Its antigen remains unknown. The sequence came from a boy aged 2-9 years in good health and CMV-seronegative. The chain combines TRBV28 with TRBJ2-5; possible D gene TRBD2, 6 bases. The sample taken for sequencing was PBMCs. As DNA, the CDR3 is TGTGCCAGCAGTCACGGAGGGGACCAGTACTTC. Its translation is CASSHGGDQYF.